The sequence of this T cell receptor (beta chain) was determined in a study of neurological immune-mediated disorders (dated by TCRdb to between 2017 and 2020). Looking at the study overall: Among the approximately 34 multiple sclerosis patients, relapsing-remitting MS was present in roughly 30 and secondary progressive MS was present in 3. Peripheral blood TCR-beta repertoires from patients with HTLV-I-associated myelopathy (HAM/TSP), patients with multiple sclerosis, and healthy controls were compared in the study using UMI-based sequencing. The 90 to 120 TCR-beta libraries covered PBMC samples along with longitudinal samples, technical triplicates, and paired sorted CD4+ and CD8+ T-cell subsets. The cohort included some 68 subjects: approximately 15 with HAM/TSP, around 34 with multiple sclerosis, and 20 or so healthy controls.

To synthesize cDNA, template-switch 5'RACE was performed with a primer carrying a 10-nucleotide random unique molecular identifier so that each TCR transcript was tagged. Each sequencing run produced over 190 million TCR-beta sequences covering 15-18 subjects. The RNeasy kit was used for extraction of total RNA. The KAPA Real-time Library Amplification kit was used to amplify TCR-beta VDJ regions with primers for the TCR constant region and the 5'RACE anchor. A first PCR added sample indexes and Illumina adaptors, after which a second PCR increased the library yield. After Ampure bead purification, the TCR product of roughly 650 bp was size-selected on a 2% E-gel SizeSelection system. Before pooling, libraries had their quality checked on a Bioanalyzer, their concentration measured with Qubit, and their quantity determined with the Kapa Library Quantification kit. Paired-end 2 x 150 bp sequencing of the libraries was performed on an Illumina HiSeq 2500. To increase sequence diversity, about 25-31% phiX was spiked into each library pool. In the original analysis: The UMI-based MiGEC pipeline processed quality-filtered reads and removed over 80% of raw TCR sequences during error correction. VDJ genes were aligned to IMGT germline references, and clonotypes were defined by unique CDR3 amino acid sequence plus V-J genes. Clonal expansion, Shannon diversity and CDR3 relatedness (CalcPairwiseDistances, ClusterSamples) were evaluated with VDJtools, and phylogenetic trees were built with CLCbio workbench. A clone was classed as expanded if it had 8 or more unique UMIs, a cutoff based on coefficient-of-variation modelling across technical triplicates. TCRdb itself trimmed the public reads at Q25 with fastp, ran MiXCR and retained productive beta chains. CDR3 protein sequences are deduplicated, and each keeps its most common genes and DNA. These V and J calls originate from TCRdb's pipeline instead of the authors' own analysis. Within this sample are tens of thousands of distinct CDR3 sequences, with roughly 3.5% of them counted one time only. The ten largest clones add up to 2.2% of the sample.

This clonotype has a count of ten or more. The antigen this receptor binds is unknown. Within one base of it there is no much larger clone, and no base qualities were kept. What the study reported, not specific to this receptor: The highest TCR clonal expansion was observed in HAM/TSP patients, whereas the lowest was observed in MS patients, even when compared with healthy controls. In a phylogenetic analysis, the repertoires of 18 out of 34 MS patients fell into a single cluster of related CDR3 sequences, pointing to a possible signature at the repertoire level. Expanded clones from different subjects shared no identical CDR3 amino acid sequences, which suggests that TCR-beta repertoires were private in all groups. No clinical or MRI features were associated with the MS cluster, and the authors said that larger cohorts are needed.

Libraries from unsorted PBMCs were made from 2 million PBMCs kept in RNAlater at -80 degrees C until RNA extraction. The multiple sclerosis patients were enrolled in a US clinical protocol that used magnetic resonance imaging to evaluate disease progression. PBMCs were separated from peripheral blood using Ficoll-Hypaque density gradient centrifugation and then cryopreserved in liquid nitrogen. As encoded in the germline V gene, CDR1 is MNHEY while CDR2 is SVGEGT. The CDR3 runs 14 amino acids, cysteine and phenylalanine included. Only the CDR3 part of the read is kept: 42 bases, read in frame from the first base. Relative to germline, V is missing 7 bases and J is missing 6 bases, with 7 bases of the junction outside any gene match.

Sequences were obtained from PBMCs. Rearrangement joined TRBV6-2 or TRBV6-3 to TRBJ1-5, with 9 junctional bases fitting TRBD1. The TCR sequence derives from a woman aged 45-59 years with multiple sclerosis. CDR3 sequence: CASNTGTGLQPQHF. The DNA reads as follows: TGTGCCAGCAACACCGGGACAGGGCTTCAGCCCCAGCATTTT.